The 26 T cell receptor beta chains presented below share a single source sample, sequenced in a study of spatial heterogeneity in lung cancer. Findings and caveats of the study: Within tumors, counts of expanded alpha and beta TCRs tracked tumor mutation counts.

Time point of the sample: sample taken at primary tumor resection. These receptors' antigens are unknown. TCRdb re-derived calls from the 5' RACE reads in MiXCR, one entry per CDR3 protein. The repertoire holds around 13,000 distinct CDR3 sequences, with just over 5% as singletons. Sample: lung tumor tissue, taken at surgery. The receptors here all came from a male donor with early-stage non-small cell lung cancer.

Turning to this clonotype: This beta chain is an unintended read in a library built for alpha chains; its size means little. The gene calls are TRBV20-1 and TRBJ2-2, with 10 bases identical to TRBD2. The germline gives CDR1 DFQATT, CDR2 SNEGSKA (reference sequence). V was pared by 2 bases and J by 2 bases, with 2 bases of the junction left unmatched. The CDR3 contains 15 residues. For the CDR3, the DNA is TGCAGTGCTAGACTAGCGGGGGTCAACACCGGGGAGCTGTTTTTT. This translates into CSARLAGVNTGELFF.

This clonotype has ten or more counts. This beta chain was picked up by a library intended for alpha chains and is off target, so its count carries little meaning. V gene TRBV3-1 combines with J gene TRBJ1-2; D possibly corresponds to TRBD1 (5 bases). V lost 2 bases and J lost 1, with 11 bases in between. This CDR3 contains 15 residues. Germline V CDR1 and CDR2: LGHDT, YNNKEL (reference sequence). CDR3 sequence (DNA): TGTGCCAGCAGCCAAAAGTCGCAGGGTAACTATGGCTACACCTTC. Its translation is CASSQKSQGNYGYTF. Filled out from reference TRBV3-1 and TRBJ1-2, the complete variable domain reads DTAVSQTPKYLVTQMGNDKSIKCEQNLGHDTMYWYKQDSKKFLKIMFSYNNKELIINETVPNRFSPKSPDKAHLNLHINSLELGDSAVYFCASSQKSQGNYGYTFGSGTRLTVV.

This clonotype was detected ten times or more. For a library built for alpha chains, this beta chain is a stray read; little rests on its size. The rearrangement uses TRBV6-2 or TRBV6-3 and TRBJ2-2; tentative D call: TRBD1 (6 bases). Between the trimmed V and J ends, which lost 6 bases and 3 bases, there was a span of 14 bases. The germline gives CDR1 MNHEY, CDR2 SVGEGT. The CDR3 contains 15 residues. CDR3 loop: CASRIPAGDTGELFF. CDR3 DNA: TGTGCCAGCAGGATTCCGGCAGGGGACACCGGGGAGCTGTTTTTT.

This clonotype has at least ten counts. Little can be read into the size of this beta chain, an off-target read in a library designed for alpha chains. V and J are TRBV6-2 or TRBV6-3 and TRBJ1-1; D not resolved. V was shortened by 7 bases and J by 7 bases, with 16 bases between the two germline ends. Germline V gene sequence: CDR1 MNHEY, CDR2 SVGEGT. The CDR3 is 13 residues long. CDR3 in DNA: TGTGCCAGCACCGCGGACGGGCGGGTTGAAGCTTTCTTT. This translates into CASTADGRVEAFF.

This clonotype was seen repeatedly, ten times or more. This beta chain is an off-target read within a library intended for alpha chains, so its frequency means little. The genes are TRBV6-6 and TRBJ1-1, with a tentative D call TRBD1 (5 bases). This CDR3 has 14 residues. Trimming left V 7 bases short and J 2 bases short, with 14 bases between. The germline V gene has CDR1 MNHNY and CDR2 SVGAGI (reference sequence). DNA of the CDR3: TGTGCCAGCAATGCTCGGGGGATTAACACTGAAGCTTTCTTT. This encodes CASNARGINTEAFF.

At least ten counts were recorded for this clonotype. The library was built for alpha chains, so this beta chain is an off-target read and its size means little. This chain joins TRBV27 and TRBJ1-1, with 9 bases that match TRBD1. This CDR3 spans 16 amino acids. Germline V CDR1 and CDR2: MNHEY, SMNVEV (reference sequence). Unmatched junction bases numbered 4, after V lost 0 bases and J lost 2 bases. Here the CDR3 reads CASSLSPGQGNTEAFF. The CDR3 bases are TGTGCCAGCAGTTTATCTCCGGGACAGGGTAACACTGAAGCTTTCTTT.

In its sample, this clonotype was seen many times. The junction differs from germline at one of its ends, possibly a read error. This beta chain lies outside the target of a library built for alpha chains; its clone size means little. This chain joins TRBV3-1 and TRBJ2-7; D is unclear. This CDR3 region has 13 residues. Germline V gene sequence: CDR1 LGHDT, CDR2 YNNKEL (reference sequence). CDR3 loop: CASSQESYEPRNF. The CDR3 nucleotides read TGTGCCAGCAGCCAAGAAAGTTATGAGCCCCGCAACTTC.

There are many counts of this clonotype. Being off target in a library aimed at alpha chains, this beta chain has a size of little meaning. The chain combines TRBV19 with TRBJ1-5; TRBD1 aligns across 8 bases. The germline CDR1 and CDR2 sequences are LNHDA and SQIVND (reference sequence). J was trimmed by 5 bases and V by 7 bases; bases with no gene match: 10. The CDR3 consists of 15 residues. The CDR3, as DNA: TGTGCCAGTAAAAAGAACAGGGGGTATGATCAGCCCCAGCATTTT. This sequence encodes CASKKNRGYDQPQHF.

This clonotype was counted between two and nine times. A library made for alpha chains picked up this beta chain off target, so its size means little. The chain links TRBV3-1 to TRBJ2-7, with 9 bases lining up with TRBD1. Germline V CDR1 and CDR2: LGHDT, YNNKEL (reference sequence). This CDR3 contains 13 residues. V lost 4 bases, J lost 2 bases, and 0 bases stayed unmatched. The CDR3 sequence is CASSRQGAYEQYF. The CDR3, as DNA: TGTGCCAGCAGCCGACAGGGGGCCTACGAGCAGTACTTC.

There are many counts of this clonotype. This beta chain is a stray sequence in a library constructed for alpha chains; its clone size is not meaningful. The chain couples TRBV14 to TRBJ2-5; possible D gene TRBD1, 5 bases. CDR1 and CDR2 (germline): SGHDN, FVKESK. With 2 bases removed from V and 5 bases from J, the gap between germline ends came to 6 bases. CDR3 length: 12 residues. Written as DNA, the CDR3 is TGTGCCAGCAGCCAAAACAGGGAGACCCAGTACTTC. Its protein is CASSQNRETQYF.

This clonotype was seen many times. This beta chain is an unintended read in a library built for alpha chains; its size means little. The rearrangement uses TRBV5-1 and TRBJ2-7, with TRBD1 matching 8 bases. Germline V gene sequence: CDR1 SGHRS, CDR2 YFSETQ. The CDR3 runs 15 residues. V lost 0 bases to trimming and J lost 3 bases; unmatched junction nucleotides: 5. CDR3 in DNA: TGCGCCAGCAGCTTGGTTGGACAGGGTAACTACGAGCAGTACTTC. This codes for CASSLVGQGNYEQYF.

This clonotype was picked up many times. For a library built for alpha chains, this beta chain is a stray read; little rests on its size. V usage is TRBV19 and J usage is TRBJ2-1; 8 bases line up with TRBD2. The ends lost 7 bases at V and 4 bases at J; junction bases unmatched: 9. The CDR3 runs 15 residues. Germline loops: CDR1 LNHDA, CDR2 SQIVND (reference sequence). CDR3 in DNA: TGTGCCAGTACAGCAGGCGGGGGGCCTTACAATGAGCAGTTCTTC. Its protein is CASTAGGGPYNEQFF.

The sample holds a few counts of this clonotype. A library prepared for alpha chains yielded this beta chain as an off-target read; its size is of little meaning. CDR3 residues: CSAISPPRGDFSNEQFF. CDR3 in DNA: TGCAGTGCTATCTCCCCTCCGAGGGGGGACTTTAGCAATGAGCAGTTCTTC. V and J are TRBV20-1 and TRBJ2-1, with D perhaps being TRBD1 or TRBD2 (6 bases each). Trimming pared 4 bases from V and 6 bases from J, leaving 25 bases between. In germline, CDR1 is DFQATT, CDR2 SNEGSKA (reference sequence). CDR3 size: 17 residues.

There are many counts of this clonotype. The library was prepared for alpha chains; this beta chain is a stray read, so its frequency means little. This chain uses TRBV20-1 with TRBJ2-1; D tentatively fits TRBD1 or TRBD2 (6 bases each). Germline V gene lookup returns CDR1 DFQATT and CDR2 SNEGSKA (reference sequence). V dropped 3 bases and J dropped 10 bases, with 16 bases sitting between them. The CDR3 runs to 13 residues. CDR3 residues: CSARRGEPGEQFF. DNA of the CDR3: TGCAGTGCTAGGAGGGGGGAGCCAGGGGAGCAGTTCTTC.

This clonotype was detected ten times or more. Since it is a stray read in a library aimed at alpha chains, this beta chain has a size that is not meaningful. The chain is built from TRBV20-1 and TRBJ1-1; TRBD1 might be the D (6 bases). Trimming left V 3 bases short and J 3 bases short, with 14 bases between. The CDR3 consists of 14 residues. Germline V gene data show CDR1 as DFQATT and CDR2 as SNEGSKA (reference sequence). This chain's CDR3 is CSASLGGSDTEAFF. The CDR3 nucleotides read TGCAGTGCTAGCTTGGGGGGCAGTGACACTGAAGCTTTCTTT.

This clonotype has a count of ten or more. With the library built for alpha chains, this beta chain is off target and its frequency is not meaningful. The chain couples TRBV20-1 to TRBJ1-2; the match to TRBD1 covers 7 bases. The length of the CDR3 is 14 residues. CDR1 DFQATT and CDR2 SNEGSKA come from the germline V gene (reference sequence). V shed 6 bases and J 2 bases; nucleotides not matched to a gene: 9. CDR3 amino acids: CSASRGQRNYGYTF. For the CDR3, the DNA is TGCAGTGCCTCCCGGGGACAGCGAAACTATGGCTACACCTTC.

This clonotype has ten or more counts. This beta chain appears as a stray read in a library generated for alpha chains; its size is not informative. The chain carries TRBV7-9 and TRBJ2-2; D may be TRBD1 (5 bases). Looked up from germline, CDR1 is SEHNR and CDR2 is FQNEAQ (reference sequence). The CDR3 spans 14 residues. V shed 2 bases and J shed 6 bases, with 10 bases lying between them. The CDR3 nucleotides read TGTGCCAGCAGCTTAATGGGGCTCGCCGGGGAGCTGTTTTTT. Translating gives CASSLMGLAGELFF.

This clonotype has more than one count but fewer than ten. This beta chain lies outside the target of a library built for alpha chains; its clone size means little. The chain uses TRBV15 and TRBJ2-5; D is undetermined. Per germline, CDR1 LNHNV and CDR2 YYDKDF (reference sequence). This CDR3 contains 12 residues. V dropped 3 bases and J dropped 7 bases, with 9 bases sitting between them. The CDR3 bases are TGTGCCACCAGCAGTATGGACGGGACCCAGTACTTC. Encoded protein: CATSSMDGTQYF.

The table lists this clonotype with many counts. The library was built for alpha chains, so this beta chain is an off-target read and its size means little. The genes are TRBV27 and TRBJ2-1, with 10 bases lining up with TRBD1. CDR3 size: 15 residues. V was clipped by 3 bases and J by 6 bases; unmatched bases: 5. Germline-derived CDR1 and CDR2 are MNHEY and SMNVEV (reference sequence). This CDR3 is CASSFRQGARNEQFF. The CDR3 nucleotides read TGTGCCAGCAGTTTCAGACAGGGGGCGCGCAATGAGCAGTTCTTC.

This clonotype was counted a few times. This beta chain is an off-target read within a library intended for alpha chains, so its frequency means little. CDR3 sequence: CASSLAGGWPPDTQYF. The CDR3 DNA sequence: TGTGCCAGCAGCTTAGCGGGGGGCTGGCCGCCAGATACGCAGTATTTT. The chain couples TRBV13 to TRBJ2-3; maybe TRBD2 (7 bases). CDR1 and CDR2 (germline): PRHDT, FYEKMQ (reference sequence). This CDR3 contains 16 residues. V lost 1 base, J lost 4 bases, and 15 bases lay in between.

Comments on this clonotype: The library was prepared for alpha chains; this beta chain is a stray read, so its frequency means little. CDR3 protein: CASSSGSAGGYNEQFF. CDR3 in DNA: TGCGCCAGCAGCTCTGGGTCAGCGGGGGGTTACAATGAGCAGTTCTTC. The chain uses TRBV5-1 and TRBJ2-1, with 9 bases that match TRBD2. V shed 3 bases and J 4 bases; nucleotides not matched to a gene: 8. Looked up from germline, CDR1 is SGHRS and CDR2 is YFSETQ. The CDR3 is 16 amino acids.

This clonotype has ten or more counts. This beta chain is a stray read from a library made for alpha chains; its abundance is not meaningful. The chain joins TRBV6-6 to TRBJ1-5; perhaps TRBD1 as D (5 bases). Trimming took 6 bases from V and 14 from J, leaving 23 bases between them. Germline lookup yields CDR1 MNHNY and CDR2 SVGAGI (reference sequence). CDR3 length: 14 residues. DNA for the CDR3: TGTGCCAGCAGCCCCCGAAGCGGGGGTACGTCAAAGCATTTT. It translates to CASSPRSGGTSKHF.

This clonotype was seen more than once but under ten times. Since it is a stray read in a library aimed at alpha chains, this beta chain has a size that is not meaningful. V and J are TRBV5-1 and TRBJ1-1; D remains unclear. Germline V gene lookup returns CDR1 SGHRS and CDR2 YFSETQ. V was shortened by 0 bases and J by 1 base, with 7 bases between the two germline ends. This CDR3 spans 14 amino acids. The CDR3 nucleotides are TGCGCCAGCAGCTTGGTCTGGACGAACACTGAAGCTTTCTTT. Translating it yields CASSLVWTNTEAFF.

This clonotype appeared many times. Because this beta chain is a stray read in a library intended to capture alpha chains, its abundance should not be given much weight. The chain combines TRBV5-1 with TRBJ2-5, with D perhaps TRBD2 (6 bases). The length of the CDR3 is 15 residues. Germline loops: CDR1 SGHRS, CDR2 YFSETQ. V gave up 4 bases and J gave up 5 bases, with 18 bases separating them. The CDR3 DNA is TGCGCCAGCAGCGGCGGGACCACGGCTGGGGAGACCCAGTACTTC. It codes for CASSGGTTAGETQYF.

This clonotype came up many times. This beta chain is an off-target read within a library intended for alpha chains, so its frequency means little. This chain joins TRBV6-1 and TRBJ2-5; 9 positions match TRBD1. The CDR3 covers 16 residues. With 6 bases clipped from V and 5 bases from J, the junction kept 13 bases outside the gene matches. Germline lookup yields CDR1 MNHNS and CDR2 SASEGT. The DNA of the CDR3 is TGTGCCAGCAGGGACAGGGGAGGAAGCTTTGGGGAGACCCAGTACTTC. Encoded protein: CASRDRGGSFGETQYF.

Ten or more counts support this clonotype. The library was prepared for alpha chains; this beta chain is a stray read, so its frequency means little. CDR3 nucleotides: TGTGCCAGCGAGGGACAGGGGGACCAGCCCCAGCATTTT. The encoded protein is CASEGQGDQPQHF. The J gene is TRBJ1-5, the V gene TRBV6-6; 11 bases line up with TRBD1. CDR3 length: 13 residues. The junction had 4 bases not matched to a gene; V was cut back by 8 bases and J by 7 bases. Germline loops: CDR1 MNHNY, CDR2 SVGAGI (reference sequence).